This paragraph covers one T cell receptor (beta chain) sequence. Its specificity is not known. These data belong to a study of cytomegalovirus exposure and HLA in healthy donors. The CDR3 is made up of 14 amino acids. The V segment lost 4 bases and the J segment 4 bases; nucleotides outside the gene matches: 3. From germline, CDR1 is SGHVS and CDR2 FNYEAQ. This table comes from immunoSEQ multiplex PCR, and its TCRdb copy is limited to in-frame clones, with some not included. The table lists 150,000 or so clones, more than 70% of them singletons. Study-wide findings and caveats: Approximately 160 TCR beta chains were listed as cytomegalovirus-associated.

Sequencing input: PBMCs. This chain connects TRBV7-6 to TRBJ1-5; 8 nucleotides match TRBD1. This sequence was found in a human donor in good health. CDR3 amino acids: CASSSWTGNQPQHF. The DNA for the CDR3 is TGTGCCAGCAGCTCCTGGACAGGGAATCAGCCCCAGCATTTT.